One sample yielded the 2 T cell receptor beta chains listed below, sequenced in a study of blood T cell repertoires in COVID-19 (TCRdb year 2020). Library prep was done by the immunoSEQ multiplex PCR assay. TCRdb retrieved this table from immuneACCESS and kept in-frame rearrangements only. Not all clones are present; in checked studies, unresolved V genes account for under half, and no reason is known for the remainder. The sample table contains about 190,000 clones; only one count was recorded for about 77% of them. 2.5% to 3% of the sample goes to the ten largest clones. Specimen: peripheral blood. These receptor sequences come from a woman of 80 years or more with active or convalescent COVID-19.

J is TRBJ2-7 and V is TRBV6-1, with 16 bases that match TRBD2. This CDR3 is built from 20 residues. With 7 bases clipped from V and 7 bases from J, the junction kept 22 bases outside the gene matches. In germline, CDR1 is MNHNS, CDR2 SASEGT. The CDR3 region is CASTEALSGTSGGVVREQYF. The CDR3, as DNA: TGTGCCAGCACCGAAGCTCTCTCCGGGACTAGCGGGGGGGTGGTGCGGGAGCAGTACTTC.

The CDR3 reads CASSQGLAGNTGELFF. CDR3 sequence (DNA): TGTGCCAGCAGCCAAGGACTAGCGGGAAACACCGGGGAGCTGTTTTTT. The rearrangement links TRBV4-2 to TRBJ2-2; 11 nucleotides match TRBD2. Germline V gene data show CDR1 as LGHNA and CDR2 as YNFKEQ. The CDR3 is 16 amino acids. Losses at the gene ends were 1 base for V and 2 bases for J; bases not matched to a gene: 0.